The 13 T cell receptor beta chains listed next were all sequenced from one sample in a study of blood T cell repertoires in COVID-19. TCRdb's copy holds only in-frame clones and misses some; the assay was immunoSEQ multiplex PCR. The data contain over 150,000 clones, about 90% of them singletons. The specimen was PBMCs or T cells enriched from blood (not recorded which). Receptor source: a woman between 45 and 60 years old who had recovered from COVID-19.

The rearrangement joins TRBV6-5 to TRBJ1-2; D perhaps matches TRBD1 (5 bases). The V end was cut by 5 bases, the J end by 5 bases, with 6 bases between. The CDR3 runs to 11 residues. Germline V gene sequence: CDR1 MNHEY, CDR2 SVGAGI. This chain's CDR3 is CASSRQYGYTF. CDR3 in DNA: TGTGCCAGCAGTCGACAGTATGGCTACACCTTC.

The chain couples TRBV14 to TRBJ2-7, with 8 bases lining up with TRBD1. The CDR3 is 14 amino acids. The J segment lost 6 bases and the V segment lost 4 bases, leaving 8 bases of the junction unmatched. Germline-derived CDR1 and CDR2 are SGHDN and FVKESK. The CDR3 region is CASSPRQGSGEQYF. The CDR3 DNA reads TGTGCCAGCAGCCCCCGACAGGGGTCGGGCGAGCAGTACTTC.

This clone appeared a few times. The CDR3 DNA reads as TGTGCCAGCAGTTTCTCCGGGACAGGGGGCTTCTTGAAGCCCATCAACTATGGCTACACCTTC. It specifies CASSFSGTGGFLKPINYGYTF. The V gene is TRBV2, the J gene TRBJ1-2; 12 bases line up with TRBD1. CDR3 size: 21 residues. Germline V gene lookup returns CDR1 SNHLY and CDR2 FYNNEI. V lost 5 bases to trimming and J lost 2 bases; unmatched junction nucleotides: 21.

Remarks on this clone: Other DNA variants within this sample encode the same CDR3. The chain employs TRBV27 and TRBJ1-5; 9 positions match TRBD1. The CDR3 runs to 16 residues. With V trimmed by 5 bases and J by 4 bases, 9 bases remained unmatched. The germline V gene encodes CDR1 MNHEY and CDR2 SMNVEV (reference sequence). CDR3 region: CASSPLDRGSNQPQHF. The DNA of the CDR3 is TGTGCCAGCAGTCCGTTGGACAGGGGATCAAATCAGCCCCAGCATTTT.

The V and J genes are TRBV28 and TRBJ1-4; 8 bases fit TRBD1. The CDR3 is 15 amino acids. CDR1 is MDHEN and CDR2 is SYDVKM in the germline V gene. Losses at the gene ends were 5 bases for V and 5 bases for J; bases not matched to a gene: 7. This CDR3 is CASSLSGGQNEKLFF. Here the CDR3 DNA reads TGTGCCAGCAGTCTTTCAGGGGGCCAAAATGAAAAACTGTTTTTT.

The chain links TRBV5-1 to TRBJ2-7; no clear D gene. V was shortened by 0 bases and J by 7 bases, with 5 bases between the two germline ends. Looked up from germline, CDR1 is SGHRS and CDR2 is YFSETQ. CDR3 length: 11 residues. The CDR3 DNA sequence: TGCGCCAGCAGCTTGGGAGAAGAGCAGTACTTC. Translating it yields CASSLGEEQYF.

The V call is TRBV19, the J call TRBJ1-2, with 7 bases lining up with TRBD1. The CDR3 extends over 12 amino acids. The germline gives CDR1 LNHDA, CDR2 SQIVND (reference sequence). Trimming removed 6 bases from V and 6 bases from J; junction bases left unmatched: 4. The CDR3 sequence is CASSMTGNGYTF. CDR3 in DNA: TGTGCCAGTAGCATGACAGGGAATGGCTACACCTTC. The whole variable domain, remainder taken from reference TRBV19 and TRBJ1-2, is DGGITQSPKYLFRKEGQNVTLSCEQNLNHDAMYWYRQDPGQGLRLIYYSQIVNDFQKGDIAEGYSVSREKKESFPLTVTSAQKNPTAFYLCASSMTGNGYTFGSGTRLTVV.

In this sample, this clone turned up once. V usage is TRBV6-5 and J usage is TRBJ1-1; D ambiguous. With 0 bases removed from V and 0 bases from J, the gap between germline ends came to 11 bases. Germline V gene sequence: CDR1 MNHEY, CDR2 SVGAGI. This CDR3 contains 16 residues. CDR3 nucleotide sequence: TGTGCCAGCAGTTACTCGACTCGGGAGATGAACACTGAAGCTTTCTTT. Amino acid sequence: CASSYSTREMNTEAFF.

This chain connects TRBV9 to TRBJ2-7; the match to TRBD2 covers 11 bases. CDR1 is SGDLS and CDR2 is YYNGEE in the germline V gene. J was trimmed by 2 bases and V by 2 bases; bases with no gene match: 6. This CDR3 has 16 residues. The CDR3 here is CASSVLRLAGPYEQYF. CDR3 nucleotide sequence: TGTGCCAGCAGCGTCCTTCGACTAGCGGGACCCTACGAGCAGTACTTC.

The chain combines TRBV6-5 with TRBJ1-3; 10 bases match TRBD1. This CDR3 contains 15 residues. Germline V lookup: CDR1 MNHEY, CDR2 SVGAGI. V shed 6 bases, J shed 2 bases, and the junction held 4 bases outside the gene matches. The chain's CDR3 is CASRPDRGPGNTIYF. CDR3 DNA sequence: TGTGCCAGCAGACCCGACAGGGGGCCTGGAAACACCATATATTTT.

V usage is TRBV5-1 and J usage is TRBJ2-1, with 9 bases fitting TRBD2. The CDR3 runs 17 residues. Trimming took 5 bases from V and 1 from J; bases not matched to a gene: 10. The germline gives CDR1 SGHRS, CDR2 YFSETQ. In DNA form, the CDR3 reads TGCGCCAGCAGTGGCAGGGCTAGCGGGGAATCCTACAATGAGCAGTTCTTC. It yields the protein CASSGRASGESYNEQFF. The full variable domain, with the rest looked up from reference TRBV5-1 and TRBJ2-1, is KAGVTQTPRYLIKTRGQQVTLSCSPISGHRSVSWYQQTPGQGLQFLFEYFSETQRNKGNFPGRFSGRQFSNSRSEMNVSTLELGDSALYLCASSGRASGESYNEQFFGPGTRLTVL.

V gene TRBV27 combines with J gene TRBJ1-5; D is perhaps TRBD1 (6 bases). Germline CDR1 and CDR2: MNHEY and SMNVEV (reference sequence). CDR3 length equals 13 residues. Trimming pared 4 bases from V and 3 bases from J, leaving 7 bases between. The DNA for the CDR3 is TGTGCCAGCAGTTACAGGGCCAATCAGCCCCAGCATTTT. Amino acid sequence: CASSYRANQPQHF.

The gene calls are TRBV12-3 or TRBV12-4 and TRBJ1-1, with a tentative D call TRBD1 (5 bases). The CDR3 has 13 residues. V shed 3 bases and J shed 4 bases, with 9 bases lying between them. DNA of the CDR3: TGTGCCAGCAGTTTGGGGGGGAGCACTGAAGCTTTCTTT. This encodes CASSLGGSTEAFF.